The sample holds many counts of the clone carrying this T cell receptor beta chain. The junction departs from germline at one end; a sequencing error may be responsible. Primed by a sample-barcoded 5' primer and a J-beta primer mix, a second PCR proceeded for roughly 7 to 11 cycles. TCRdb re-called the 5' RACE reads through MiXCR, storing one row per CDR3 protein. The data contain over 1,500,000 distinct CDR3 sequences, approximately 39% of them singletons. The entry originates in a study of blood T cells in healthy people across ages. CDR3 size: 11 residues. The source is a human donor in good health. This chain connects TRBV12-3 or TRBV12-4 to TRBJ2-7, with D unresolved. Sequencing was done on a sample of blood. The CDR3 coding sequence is TGTGCCAGCGGTTTTACCTACGAGCAGTACTTC. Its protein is CASGFTYEQYF.